These 25 T cell receptor beta chains were all obtained from the same sample, sequenced in a study of cytomegalovirus exposure and HLA in healthy donors. Libraries were prepared by immunoSEQ multiplex PCR; TCRdb keeps only in-frame clonotypes and omits some of them. The table shows about 78,000 clones, with less than 96% occurring only once. The material sequenced was PBMCs. The receptors derive from a man aged 18 to 35 in good health and CMV-seropositive.

The chain joins TRBV4-2 to TRBJ2-5; 10 bases are shared with TRBD2. This CDR3 is 18 amino acids long. Germline V CDR1 and CDR2: LGHNA, YNFKEQ. Trimming took 0 bases from V and 5 from J; bases not matched to a gene: 12. The CDR3 loop is CASSQDKGAGGLWETQYF. CDR3 in DNA: TGTGCCAGCAGCCAAGATAAAGGAGCGGGAGGGCTCTGGGAGACCCAGTACTTC.

The chain recombines TRBV6-6 with TRBJ2-5; 8 bases are shared with TRBD2. The CDR3 is 14 residues long. Germline trimming cut 5 bases from V and 0 bases from J; bases unmatched to any gene: 2. Germline V gives CDR1 MNHNY, CDR2 SVGAGI (reference sequence). The DNA of the CDR3 is TGTGCCAGCAGTCGGGGGGGGAACCAAGAGACCCAGTACTTC. It translates to CASSRGGNQETQYF.

The V gene is TRBV19, the J gene TRBJ2-7; 9 nucleotides agree with TRBD1. This CDR3 has 13 amino acids. The ends lost 5 bases at V and 5 bases at J; junction bases unmatched: 4. The V gene's germline CDR1 is LNHDA and CDR2 SQIVND (reference sequence). In DNA form, the CDR3 reads TGTGCCAGTAGTGCCGGACAGGGGAACGAGCAGTACTTC. The encoded protein is CASSAGQGNEQYF. Full variable domain (remainder filled in from reference TRBV19 and TRBJ2-7): DGGITQSPKYLFRKEGQNVTLSCEQNLNHDAMYWYRQDPGQGLRLIYYSQIVNDFQKGDIAEGYSVSREKKESFPLTVTSAQKNPTAFYLCASSAGQGNEQYFGPGTRLTVT.

J is TRBJ2-3 and V is TRBV27; the D gene is possibly TRBD1 (6 bases). The ends were cut back, 7 bases at V and 0 bases at J, with 8 bases in the middle. The CDR3 consists of 13 residues. CDR1 and CDR2 from the germline V gene are MNHEY and SMNVEV (reference sequence). The CDR3 loop reads CASIGQSTDTQYF. For the CDR3, the DNA is TGTGCCAGCATAGGACAGAGCACAGATACGCAGTATTTT.

The J gene is TRBJ2-1, the V gene TRBV2; D not certain. Deletions cut 4 bases from V and 9 bases from J, with 7 bases between. The germline V gene has CDR1 SNHLY and CDR2 FYNNEI. This CDR3 comprises 11 residues. The CDR3 nucleotides read TGTGCCAGCAGTGTTCGGGTTGAGCAGTTCTTC. Translated, it gives CASSVRVEQFF.

This CDR3 is CASTTDRKDEKLFF. The DNA of the CDR3 is TGCGCCAGCACTACAGACAGGAAGGATGAAAAACTGTTTTTT. This chain connects TRBV23-1 to TRBJ1-4; a possible D gene is TRBD1 (6 bases). TRBV23-1 carries the ORF label, with uncertain function. CDR3 size: 14 residues. Between the trimmed V and J ends, which lost 7 bases and 6 bases, there was a span of 15 bases.

The gene calls are TRBV4-1 and TRBJ2-3, with 9 bases identical to TRBD1. The J segment lost 0 bases and the V segment lost 4 bases, leaving 8 bases of the junction unmatched. The CDR3 contains 17 residues. Germline CDR1 reads MGHRA; CDR2 reads YSYEKL. CDR3 coding DNA: TGCGCCAGCAGCCGAGGGACAGGGTCGACTAGCACAGATACGCAGTATTTT. Translated, it gives CASSRGTGSTSTDTQYF.

The chain employs TRBV30 and TRBJ2-5; the match to TRBD1 covers 7 bases. The V gene end was trimmed by 4 bases and the J gene end by 5 bases; junction bases not matched to a gene: 10. The CDR3 loop spans 14 amino acids. Germline loops: CDR1 GTSNPN, CDR2 SVGIG (reference sequence). CDR3 residues: CAWTPTGNFETQYF. DNA of the CDR3: TGTGCCTGGACCCCGACAGGGAATTTCGAGACCCAGTACTTC.

The chain employs TRBV28 and TRBJ1-4; 8 nucleotides line up with TRBD1. CDR1 and CDR2 from the germline V gene are MDHEN and SYDVKM. This CDR3 comprises 15 residues. J gave up 5 bases and V 1 base, and 3 bases lay outside the gene matches. The CDR3 region is CASSLSGTGNEKLFF. The CDR3 region has the DNA TGTGCCAGCAGTTTATCCGGGACAGGAAATGAAAAACTGTTTTTT.

The genes are TRBV15 and TRBJ2-1, with D uncertain. CDR3 size: 17 residues. Trimming removed 1 base from V and 5 bases from J, with 18 bases in between. CDR1 and CDR2 (germline): LNHNV, YYDKDF (reference sequence). CDR3: CATSRGKLPLPHNEQFF. The CDR3, as DNA: TGTGCCACCAGCAGAGGAAAACTACCACTCCCCCACAATGAGCAGTTCTTC.

This clone showed up just once. The V call is TRBV6-5, the J call TRBJ2-7, with D possibly being TRBD2 (5 bases). V lost 6 bases, J lost 6 bases, and 12 bases lay in between. The CDR3 is 12 residues long. Germline lookup yields CDR1 MNHEY and CDR2 SVGAGI. The CDR3: CASSYPRGEQYF. For the CDR3, the DNA is TGTGCCAGCAGCTATCCTCGGGGCGAGCAGTACTTC.

This clone was found once. The chain uses TRBV7-9 and TRBJ2-1, with D possibly TRBD1 on 6 matching bases. This CDR3 has 16 residues. In germline, CDR1 is SEHNR, CDR2 FQNEAQ (reference sequence). V lost 5 bases, J lost 4 bases, and 18 bases lay in between. CDR3 sequence: CASSDQTGHRYNEQFF. CDR3 in DNA: TGTGCCAGCAGCGACCAGACAGGCCATCGTTACAATGAGCAGTTCTTC.

The rearrangement joins TRBV19 to TRBJ2-2, with TRBD2 matching over 10 bases. Germline assignment: CDR1 LNHDA and CDR2 SQIVND (reference sequence). The junction had 6 bases not matched to a gene; V was cut back by 4 bases and J by 4 bases. This CDR3 is 16 amino acids long. Written as DNA, the CDR3 is TGTGCCAGTAGTAGTATGGCTAGCGGGAGCACCGGGGAGCTGTTTTTT. It specifies CASSSMASGSTGELFF.

V and J are TRBV25-1 and TRBJ1-4; 7 nucleotides agree with TRBD1. The CDR3 totals 15 residues. V dropped 7 bases and J dropped 4; count of bases not matched to a gene: 9. Germline values: CDR1 MGHDK, CDR2 SYGVNS. The CDR3 reads CASNSLDRDNEKLFF. CDR3 bases: TGTGCCAGCAACTCTCTCGACAGGGATAATGAAAAACTGTTTTTT.

The rearrangement uses TRBV5-1 and TRBJ2-7; the match to TRBD1 covers 9 bases. CDR1 is SGHRS, CDR2 YFSETQ, per germline. The CDR3 extends over 15 amino acids. Germline trimming cut 3 bases from V and 4 bases from J; bases unmatched to any gene: 8. The CDR3 DNA follows: TGCGCCAGCAGCTCCGGGACAGGGTCTAATTACGAGCAGTACTTC. Its translation is CASSSGTGSNYEQYF.

This clone has a single count. This rearrangement joins TRBV4-1 to TRBJ1-1; D is undetermined. The CDR3 has 14 residues. With 2 bases removed from V and 1 base from J, the gap between germline ends came to 8 bases. The germline gives CDR1 MGHRA, CDR2 YSYEKL. The CDR3 nucleotides read TGCGCCAGCAGCCAAAACCCGGGGAACACTGAAGCTTTCTTT. It yields the protein CASSQNPGNTEAFF.

V is TRBV29-1 and J is TRBJ2-7, with D perhaps TRBD1 (6 bases). The germline gives CDR1 SQVTM, CDR2 ANQGSEA. The CDR3 contains 12 residues. Trimming shortened V by 7 bases and J by 3 bases, and 13 bases separated the two germline ends. In nucleotides, the CDR3 is TGCAGCGCCGGACAGACGGACTACGAGCAGTACTTC. This sequence encodes CSAGQTDYEQYF.

V gene TRBV7-6 combines with J gene TRBJ2-5; D possibly corresponds to TRBD2 (6 bases). This CDR3 comprises 13 residues. V shed 5 bases and J shed 2 bases, with 9 bases lying between them. Germline CDR1 SGHVS, CDR2 FNYEAQ. The CDR3 nucleotides are TGTGCCAGCAGCGGGGGGTGGCAAGAGACCCAGTACTTC. It yields the protein CASSGGWQETQYF.

The rearrangement joins TRBV7-2 to TRBJ2-7, with 9 bases that match TRBD1. With V trimmed by 5 bases and J by 6 bases, 14 bases remained unmatched. Germline V gene lookup returns CDR1 SGHTA and CDR2 FQGNSA. This CDR3 is 16 amino acids long. The CDR3 bases are TGTGCCAGCAGCACCCGAGGGACAGGGCATAGAGGCGAGCAGTACTTC. Protein sequence: CASSTRGTGHRGEQYF.

The rearrangement links TRBV5-1 to TRBJ2-7; maybe TRBD2 (6 bases). V gave up 4 bases and J gave up 3 bases, with 14 bases separating them. CDR3 length: 14 residues. In germline, CDR1 is SGHRS, CDR2 YFSETQ. CDR3 sequence: CASSVSGDLYEQYF. The CDR3 DNA reads as TGCGCCAGCAGCGTTAGCGGAGACCTCTACGAGCAGTACTTC.

The J gene is TRBJ2-1, the V gene TRBV11-2; 7 nucleotides line up with TRBD2. J was trimmed by 6 bases and V by 4 bases; bases with no gene match: 15. Germline CDR1 SGHAT, CDR2 FQNNGV. The length of the CDR3 is 17 residues. The CDR3 nucleotides read TGTGCCAGCAGCTCTCTTAGGGAAGCGGGGTATCTCAATGAGCAGTTCTTC. Its protein is CASSSLREAGYLNEQFF.

The chain has TRBV18 and TRBJ1-5; D might be TRBD1 (5 bases). The CDR3 contains 17 residues. Trimming shortened V by 0 bases and J by 3 bases, and 15 bases separated the two germline ends. The germline V gene has CDR1 KGHSH and CDR2 LQKENI. This CDR3 is CASSPPGTTILNQPQHF. For the CDR3, the DNA is TGTGCCAGCTCACCACCCGGGACTACTATTCTCAATCAGCCCCAGCATTTT.

This chain links TRBV5-1 with TRBJ1-4, with D possibly TRBD1 on 6 matching bases. Germline assignment: CDR1 SGHRS and CDR2 YFSETQ. Trimming pared 1 base from V and 4 bases from J, leaving 11 bases between. This CDR3 region has 15 residues. CDR3 loop: CASSLTGHVNEKLFF. CDR3 nucleotides: TGCGCCAGCAGCTTGACGGGACACGTTAATGAAAAACTGTTTTTT. Looking up the rest from reference TRBV5-1 and TRBJ1-4 gives the full variable domain: KAGVTQTPRYLIKTRGQQVTLSCSPISGHRSVSWYQQTPGQGLQFLFEYFSETQRNKGNFPGRFSGRQFSNSRSEMNVSTLELGDSALYLCASSLTGHVNEKLFFGSGTQLSVL.

This clone has only a few counts. V gene TRBV10-3 combines with J gene TRBJ1-1; possible D gene TRBD1, 6 bases. The V end lost 6 bases, the J end lost 1 base, and 15 bases lay between the germline ends. The CDR3 runs 15 residues. Germline V gene data show CDR1 as ENHRY and CDR2 as SYGVKD. The CDR3 region is CAISEGGEPNTEAFF. CDR3 nucleotides: TGTGCCATCAGCGAGGGGGGGGAGCCGAACACTGAAGCTTTCTTT.

The chain has TRBV9 and TRBJ2-1; 10 positions agree with TRBD2. V lost 4 bases and J lost 4; bases outside the gene matches: 2. The V gene's germline CDR1 is SGDLS and CDR2 YYNGEE. CDR3 size: 14 residues. The CDR3 coding sequence is TGTGCCAGCAGCTGGACTAGCGGATACAATGAGCAGTTCTTC. This codes for CASSWTSGYNEQFF.